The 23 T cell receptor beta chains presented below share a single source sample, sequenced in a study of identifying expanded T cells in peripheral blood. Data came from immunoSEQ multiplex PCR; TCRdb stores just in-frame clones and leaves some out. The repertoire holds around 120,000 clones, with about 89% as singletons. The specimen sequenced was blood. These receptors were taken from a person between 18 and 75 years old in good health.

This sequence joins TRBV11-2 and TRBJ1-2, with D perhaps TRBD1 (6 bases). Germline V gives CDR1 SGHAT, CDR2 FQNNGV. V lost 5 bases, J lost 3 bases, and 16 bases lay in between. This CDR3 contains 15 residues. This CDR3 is CASSPVGGLYYGYTF. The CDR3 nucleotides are TGTGCCAGCAGCCCCGTCGGGGGCCTTTACTATGGCTACACCTTC.

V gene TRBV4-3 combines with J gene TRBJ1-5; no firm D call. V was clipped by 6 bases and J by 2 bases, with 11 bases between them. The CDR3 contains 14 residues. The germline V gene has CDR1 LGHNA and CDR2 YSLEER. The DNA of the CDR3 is TGCGCCAGCAGTACCGAACAAGGCAATCAGCCCCAGCATTTT. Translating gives CASSTEQGNQPQHF.

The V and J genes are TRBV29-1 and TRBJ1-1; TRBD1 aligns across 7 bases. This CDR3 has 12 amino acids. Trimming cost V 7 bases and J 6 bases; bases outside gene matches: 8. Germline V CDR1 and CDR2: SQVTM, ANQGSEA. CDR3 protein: CSATGTDPEAFF. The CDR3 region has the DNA TGCAGCGCCACCGGGACAGACCCTGAAGCTTTCTTT.

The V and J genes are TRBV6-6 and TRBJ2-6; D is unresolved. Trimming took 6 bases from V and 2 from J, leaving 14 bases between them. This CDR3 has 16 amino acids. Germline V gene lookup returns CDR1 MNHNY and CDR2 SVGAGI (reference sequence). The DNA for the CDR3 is TGTGCCAGCAGCTCGGTCCCCAGCGCTGGGGCCAACGTCCTGACTTTC. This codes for CASSSVPSAGANVLTF.

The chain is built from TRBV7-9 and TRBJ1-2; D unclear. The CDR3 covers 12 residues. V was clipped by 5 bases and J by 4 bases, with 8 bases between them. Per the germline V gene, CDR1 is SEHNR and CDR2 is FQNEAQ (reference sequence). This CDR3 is CASSPTPYGYTF. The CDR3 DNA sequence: TGTGCCAGCAGCCCGACCCCCTATGGCTACACCTTC. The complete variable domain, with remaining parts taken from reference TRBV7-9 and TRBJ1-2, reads DTGVSQNPRHKITKRGQNVTFRCDPISEHNRLYWYRQTLGQGPEFLTYFQNEAQLEKSRLLSDRFSAERPKGSFSTLEIQRTEQGDSAMYLCASSPTPYGYTFGSGTRLTVV.

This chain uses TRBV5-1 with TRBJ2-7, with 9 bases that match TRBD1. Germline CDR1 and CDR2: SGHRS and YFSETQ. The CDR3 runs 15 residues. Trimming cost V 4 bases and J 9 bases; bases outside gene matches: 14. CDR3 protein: CASSPNFRDREGQYF. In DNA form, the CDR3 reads TGCGCCAGCAGCCCAAACTTCCGGGACAGGGAGGGGCAGTACTTC.

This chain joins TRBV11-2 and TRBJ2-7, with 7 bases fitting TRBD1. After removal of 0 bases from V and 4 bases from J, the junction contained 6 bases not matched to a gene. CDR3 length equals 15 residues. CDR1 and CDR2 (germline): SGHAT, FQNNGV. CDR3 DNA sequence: TGTGCCAGCAGCTTAGATCTGGGCAGGGGGTACGAGCAGTACTTC. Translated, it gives CASSLDLGRGYEQYF. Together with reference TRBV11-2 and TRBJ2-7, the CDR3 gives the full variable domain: EAGVAQSPRYKIIEKRQSVAFWCNPISGHATLYWYQQILGQGPKLLIQFQNNGVVDDSQLPKDRFSAERLKGVDSTLKIQPAKLEDSAVYLCASSLDLGRGYEQYFGPGTRLTVT.

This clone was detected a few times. CDR3 sequence (DNA): TGTGCCTGGAGTGTACTCCCCGACAGGGGTAATTCACCCCTCCACTTT. Residues: CAWSVLPDRGNSPLHF. The chain employs TRBV30 and TRBJ1-6; 8 nucleotides match TRBD1. The CDR3 extends over 16 amino acids. J was trimmed by 6 bases and V by 0 bases; bases with no gene match: 7. Germline CDR1 and CDR2: GTSNPN and SVGIG (reference sequence).

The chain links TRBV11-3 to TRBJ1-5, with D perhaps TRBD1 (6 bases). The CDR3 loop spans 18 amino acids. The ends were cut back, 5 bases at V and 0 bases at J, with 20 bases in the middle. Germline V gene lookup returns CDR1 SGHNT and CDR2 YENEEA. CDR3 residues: CASSLGGRGVLSNQPQHF. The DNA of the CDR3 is TGTGCCAGCAGCCTAGGGGGGAGGGGGGTCCTTAGCAATCAGCCCCAGCATTTT. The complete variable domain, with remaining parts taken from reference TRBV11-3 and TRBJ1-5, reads EAGVVQSPRYKIIEKKQPVAFWCNPISGHNTLYWYLQNLGQGPELLIRYENEEAVDDSQLPKDRFSAERLKGVDSTLKIQPAELGDSAVYLCASSLGGRGVLSNQPQHFGDGTRLSIL.

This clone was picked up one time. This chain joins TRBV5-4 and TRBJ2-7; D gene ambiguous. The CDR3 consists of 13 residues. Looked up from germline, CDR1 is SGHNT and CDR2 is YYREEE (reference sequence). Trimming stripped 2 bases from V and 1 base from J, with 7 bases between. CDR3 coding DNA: TGTGCCAGCAGCTTAGGCAGATCCTACGAGCAGTACTTC. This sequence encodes CASSLGRSYEQYF.

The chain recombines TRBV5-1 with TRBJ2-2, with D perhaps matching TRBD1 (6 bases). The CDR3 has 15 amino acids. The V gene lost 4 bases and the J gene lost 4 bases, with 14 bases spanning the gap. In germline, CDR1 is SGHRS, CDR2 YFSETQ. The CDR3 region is CASSLTGQFTGELFF. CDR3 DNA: TGCGCCAGCAGCCTAACCGGACAGTTCACCGGGGAGCTGTTTTTT.

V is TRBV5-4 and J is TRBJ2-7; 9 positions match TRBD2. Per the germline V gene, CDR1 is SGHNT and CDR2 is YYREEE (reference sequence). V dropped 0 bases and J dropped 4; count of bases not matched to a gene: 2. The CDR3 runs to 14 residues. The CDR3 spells CASSLASGEYEQYF. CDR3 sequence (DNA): TGTGCCAGCAGCTTGGCTAGCGGGGAGTACGAGCAGTACTTC.

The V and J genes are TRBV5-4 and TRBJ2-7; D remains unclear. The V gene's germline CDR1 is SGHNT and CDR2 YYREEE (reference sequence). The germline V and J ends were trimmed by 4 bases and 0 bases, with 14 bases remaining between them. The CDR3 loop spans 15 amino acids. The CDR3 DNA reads TGTGCCAGCAGCCAAGAAAGCCACAGCTCCTACGAGCAGTACTTC. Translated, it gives CASSQESHSSYEQYF.

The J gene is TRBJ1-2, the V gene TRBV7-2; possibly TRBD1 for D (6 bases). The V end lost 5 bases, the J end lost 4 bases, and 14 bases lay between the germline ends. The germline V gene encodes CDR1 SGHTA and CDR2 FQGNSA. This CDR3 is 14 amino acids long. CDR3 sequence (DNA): TGTGCCAGCAGCCCCGATGGACAGATCTATGGCTACACCTTC. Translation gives CASSPDGQIYGYTF.

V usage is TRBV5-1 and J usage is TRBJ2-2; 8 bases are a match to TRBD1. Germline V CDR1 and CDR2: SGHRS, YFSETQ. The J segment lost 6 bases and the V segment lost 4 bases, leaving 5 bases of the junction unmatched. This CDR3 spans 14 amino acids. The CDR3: CASSLAGGAGELFF. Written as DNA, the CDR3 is TGCGCCAGCAGCCTGGCAGGGGGCGCCGGGGAGCTGTTTTTT.

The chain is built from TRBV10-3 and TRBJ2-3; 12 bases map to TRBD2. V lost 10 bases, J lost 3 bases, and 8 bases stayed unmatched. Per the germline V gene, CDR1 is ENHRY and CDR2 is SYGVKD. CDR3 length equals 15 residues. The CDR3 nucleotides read TGTGCCAGCCGACTAGCGGGGGTCAGGACAGATACGCAGTATTTT. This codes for CASRLAGVRTDTQYF.

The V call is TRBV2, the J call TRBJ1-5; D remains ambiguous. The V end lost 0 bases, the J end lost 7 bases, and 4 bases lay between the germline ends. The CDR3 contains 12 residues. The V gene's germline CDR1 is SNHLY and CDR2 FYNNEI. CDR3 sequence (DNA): TGTGCCAGCAGTGAAGCAGGGCAGCCCCAGCATTTT. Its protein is CASSEAGQPQHF.

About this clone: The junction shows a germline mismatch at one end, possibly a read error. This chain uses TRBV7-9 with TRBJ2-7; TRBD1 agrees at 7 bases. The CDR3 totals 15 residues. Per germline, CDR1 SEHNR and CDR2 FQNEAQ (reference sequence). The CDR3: CASIPPNRGSYEQCF. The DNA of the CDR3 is TGTGCCAGCATCCCGCCCAACAGGGGCTCCTACGAGCAGTGCTTC.

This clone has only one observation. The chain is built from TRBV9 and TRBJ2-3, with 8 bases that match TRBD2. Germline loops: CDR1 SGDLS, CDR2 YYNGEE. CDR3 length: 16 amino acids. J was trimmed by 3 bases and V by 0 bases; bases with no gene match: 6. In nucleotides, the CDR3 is TGTGCCAGCAGCGTAGCGGCGGGGGGCCGTACAGATACGCAGTATTTT. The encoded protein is CASSVAAGGRTDTQYF.

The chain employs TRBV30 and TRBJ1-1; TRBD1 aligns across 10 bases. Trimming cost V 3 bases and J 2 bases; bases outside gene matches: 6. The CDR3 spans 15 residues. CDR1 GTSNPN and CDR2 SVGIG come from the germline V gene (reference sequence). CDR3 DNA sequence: TGTGCCTGGAGCGCCGGGACAGGGGTTAACACTGAAGCTTTCTTT. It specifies CAWSAGTGVNTEAFF.

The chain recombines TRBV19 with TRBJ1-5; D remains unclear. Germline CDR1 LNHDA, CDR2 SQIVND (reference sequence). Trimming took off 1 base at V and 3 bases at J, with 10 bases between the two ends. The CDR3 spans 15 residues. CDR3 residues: CASSIGGSNNQPQHF. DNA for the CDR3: TGTGCCAGTAGTATAGGAGGGTCTAACAATCAGCCCCAGCATTTT.

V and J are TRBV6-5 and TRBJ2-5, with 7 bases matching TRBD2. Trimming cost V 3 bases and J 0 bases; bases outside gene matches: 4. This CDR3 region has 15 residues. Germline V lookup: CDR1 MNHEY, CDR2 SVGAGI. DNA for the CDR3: TGTGCCAGCAGTTATGGGGGGGGGTACCAAGAGACCCAGTACTTC. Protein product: CASSYGGGYQETQYF.

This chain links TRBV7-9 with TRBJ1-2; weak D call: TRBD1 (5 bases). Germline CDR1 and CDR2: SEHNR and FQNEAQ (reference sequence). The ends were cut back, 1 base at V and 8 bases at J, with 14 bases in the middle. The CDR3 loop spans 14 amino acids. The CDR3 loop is CASSLVGSWGGYTF. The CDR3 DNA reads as TGTGCCAGCAGCTTAGTAGGGTCCTGGGGCGGCTACACCTTC.